Listed here is a single T cell receptor (beta chain). Per the study methods: The assay estimated nucleated cells by amplifying reference gene primers. Sequencing used immunoSEQ multiplex PCR; TCRdb keeps in-frame clones, though not all of them. V and J calls plus clone size are reproduced from that table; the DNA served to infer D and trimming. The repertoire includes approximately 350,000 clones, 87% of them detected once, and under 6.5% sits in the top ten. The length of the CDR3 is 14 residues. The germline V gene encodes CDR1 SNHLY and CDR2 FYNNEI. With 8 bases removed from V and 2 bases from J, the gap between germline ends came to 15 bases. Seattle patients were enrolled during active infection and followed longitudinally. The sample originates from a study of blood T cell repertoires in COVID-19. Study-level information: Donors in the United States, Italy and Spain gave samples during acute or convalescent COVID-19. PBMCs, B-cell-depleted T cells, or T cells were the source of the cDNA or gDNA that made up the material.

The V and J genes are TRBV2 and TRBJ1-1; D remains unclear. Sequenced sample: peripheral blood. The TCR was taken from a woman between 50 and 59 years old with COVID-19, enrolled during active disease. CDR3 coding DNA: TGTGCCAGCTACCTAAGACACCTAAACACTGAAGCTTTCTTT. The encoded protein is CASYLRHLNTEAFF.